The 13 T cell receptor beta chains presented below share a single source sample, sequenced in a study of T cell responses to AZD1222 COVID-19 vaccine. Repertoires were generated with immunoSEQ multiplex PCR, while TCRdb's copy carries only in-frame clones and drops some. The table includes some 140,000 clones, over 85% detected once. Sequencing was performed on peripheral blood, taken 28 days after the second AZD1222 dose. The origin of the receptors is an adult who received the AZD1222 COVID-19 vaccine.

The rearrangement joins TRBV7-9 to TRBJ1-2; D is uncertain. The ends were cut back, 4 bases at V and 4 bases at J, with 16 bases in the middle. CDR1 SEHNR and CDR2 FQNEAQ come from the germline V gene (reference sequence). CDR3 length: 15 residues. The CDR3 here is CASSSPSRRRYGYTF. DNA of the CDR3: TGTGCCAGCAGCTCTCCCTCCAGACGTCGCTATGGCTACACCTTC.

The chain recombines TRBV27 with TRBJ1-5; D is unresolved. Trimming pared 4 bases from V and 4 bases from J, leaving 8 bases between. The length of the CDR3 is 13 residues. Germline V gene data show CDR1 as MNHEY and CDR2 as SMNVEV (reference sequence). The CDR3 nucleotides are TGTGCCAGCAGTTCGACACTTAATCAGCCCCAGCATTTT. Translation: CASSSTLNQPQHF.

This chain uses TRBV21-1 with TRBJ2-1; the D call in the table, TRBD2, was not verified against the DNA. TRBV21-1 is noted as a pseudogene. The CDR3 consists of 17 residues. CDR3 residues: CASSRSGLAVLDNEQFF. The CDR3 coding sequence is TGTGCCAGCAGCAGATCGGGACTAGCGGTTCTCGACAATGAGCAGTTCTTC.

J is TRBJ1-5 and V is TRBV2, with no clear D. Germline CDR1 SNHLY, CDR2 FYNNEI. The CDR3 covers 13 residues. V shed 6 bases and J shed 1 base, with 7 bases lying between them. The CDR3 sequence is CASSADSNQPQHF. In nucleotides, the CDR3 is TGTGCCAGCAGCGCGGACAGCAATCAGCCCCAGCATTTT.

The chain joins TRBV4-1 to TRBJ1-2; TRBD1 matches 7 bases. V was clipped by 2 bases and J by 3 bases; unmatched bases: 6. This CDR3 has 15 residues. The germline gives CDR1 MGHRA, CDR2 YSYEKL. The CDR3 DNA is TGCGCCAGCAGCCAAACACAGGGGTTAGACTATGGCTACACCTTC. It codes for CASSQTQGLDYGYTF.

This chain links TRBV7-9 with TRBJ1-2; a possible D gene is TRBD1 (5 bases). This CDR3 has 17 amino acids. Germline-derived CDR1 and CDR2 are SEHNR and FQNEAQ (reference sequence). Between the trimmed V and J ends, which lost 5 bases and 0 bases, there was a span of 19 bases. The CDR3 coding sequence is TGTGCCAGCAGCCAAAAATCCCGGGACGGCTCTAACTATGGCTACACCTTC. Residues: CASSQKSRDGSNYGYTF.

The rearrangement links TRBV5-1 to TRBJ1-2; D is perhaps TRBD1 (6 bases). Germline V gene lookup returns CDR1 SGHRS and CDR2 YFSETQ. With 1 base removed from V and 4 bases from J, the gap between germline ends came to 20 bases. This CDR3 has 17 amino acids. In DNA form, the CDR3 reads TGCGCCAGCAGCTTGCCCACCCCACCGGGACACTTCTATGGCTACACCTTC. Its translation: CASSLPTPPGHFYGYTF.

The J gene is TRBJ1-4, the V gene TRBV5-8; D is undetermined. The germline CDR1 and CDR2 sequences are SGHTS and YDEGEE. This CDR3 has 15 amino acids. Trimming pared 5 bases from V and 3 bases from J, leaving 14 bases between. The CDR3 sequence is CASSAGKWANEKLFF. As DNA, the CDR3 is TGTGCCAGCAGTGCCGGGAAATGGGCTAATGAAAAACTGTTTTTT.

The chain combines TRBV18 with TRBJ1-2, with 8 bases lining up with TRBD1. Germline V CDR1 and CDR2: KGHSH, LQKENI. The V and J ends lost 3 bases and 7 bases, in that order; junction bases with no gene match: 10. This CDR3 has 15 amino acids. The CDR3 coding sequence is TGTGCCAGCTCACCCTCAACCGGGACAGGACGTGGCTACACCTTC. This codes for CASSPSTGTGRGYTF.

J is TRBJ2-2 and V is TRBV5-1; D gene uncertain. The CDR3 is 13 amino acids. Germline CDR1 reads SGHRS; CDR2 reads YFSETQ. Trimming pared 5 bases from V and 4 bases from J, leaving 9 bases between. For the CDR3, the DNA is TGCGCCAGCAGTTTGCAGGCCACCGGGGAGCTGTTTTTT. It codes for CASSLQATGELFF.

V usage is TRBV7-9 and J usage is TRBJ2-7; D might be TRBD1 (6 bases). CDR3 length equals 12 residues. V lost 9 bases to trimming and J lost 0 bases, with 9 bases between them. The germline gives CDR1 SEHNR, CDR2 FQNEAQ (reference sequence). CDR3 amino acids: CASGDNSYEQYF. The CDR3 DNA is TGTGCCAGTGGGGACAACTCCTACGAGCAGTACTTC.

In its sample, this clone was seen once. The chain combines TRBV28 with TRBJ2-7; 10 positions agree with TRBD2. The ends lost 2 bases at V and 0 bases at J; junction bases unmatched: 4. The CDR3 consists of 16 residues. CDR1 and CDR2 (germline): MDHEN, SYDVKM. The CDR3: CASSLGASGGSYEQYF. As DNA, the CDR3 is TGTGCCAGCAGTTTAGGTGCTAGCGGGGGCTCCTACGAGCAGTACTTC. The full variable domain, with the rest looked up from reference TRBV28 and TRBJ2-7, is DVKVTQSSRYLVKRTGEKVFLECVQDMDHENMFWYRQDPGLGLRLIYFSYDVKMKEKGDIPEGYSVSREKKERFSLILESASTNQTSMYLCASSLGASGGSYEQYFGPGTRLTVT.

The gene calls are TRBV6-5 and TRBJ2-7, with D perhaps TRBD1 (6 bases). V lost 8 bases and J 6 bases, leaving 11 bases between the germline ends. Germline V gene data show CDR1 as MNHEY and CDR2 as SVGAGI. The CDR3 is 11 amino acids. The CDR3 loop reads CASRNRAEQYF. For the CDR3, the DNA is TGTGCCAGCCGTAACAGGGCCGAGCAGTACTTC.